What follows describes a single T cell receptor (beta chain). Its antigen remains undetermined. Base quality data are lacking; no much larger clone is found one base away. The CDR3, from cysteine to phenylalanine, totals 14 residues. This entry keeps only the CDR3 DNA: 42 bases, framed from base 1. V is cut back by 5 bases and J by 5 bases, with 1 base in the junction unmatched. Taken from the germline V gene, the CDR1 and CDR2 loops are MNHEY and SVGAGI. Library preparation employed the immunoSEQ multiplex PCR assay. For the multiplex PCR, a mixture combining 60 forward primers for TCR Vbeta segments and 13 reverse primers for TCR Jbeta segments was used. The CDR3 region of rearranged TCR beta genes was amplified from genomic DNA by a multiplex PCR assay. The amplified TCR beta libraries were sequenced on the Illumina HiSeq System as 87-base-pair reads. In the paper's pipeline: In a later analysis, tens of millions of unique TCR beta chains were counted across the roughly 670 repertoires, and approximately 11 million of these chains were shared by at least two donors. Raw reads were error-corrected and collapsed into unique sequences by a nearest-neighbor algorithm in which closely related sequences were merged to remove PCR and sequencing errors. Alignment of CDR3 sequences to IMGT reference sequences was used to assign V, D and J gene segments. For a sequence to be retained, at least a six-nucleotide match to both a V gene segment and a J gene segment was required. Rearrangements were classified as productive when the CDR3 lacked stop codons and remained in frame with V and J, and all other rearrangements were classified as non-productive. Following IMGT convention, CDR3 was defined as the stretch from the second conserved V-encoded cysteine up to the conserved J-encoded phenylalanine. The earlier analysis of some 550 of the donors excluded any sequence lacking an unambiguous match to a single V gene segment. In an earlier analysis of about 590 of the donors, a V segment was called functional when productive rearrangements were above 56.7%, and segregating when the standard deviation between donors exceeded 5%. A statistical classification framework was built for diagnosing cytomegalovirus status from the catalog of TCR beta chain sequences. In a later analysis, TCR nucleotide sequences were compared against IMGT/GENE-DB human TR gene sequences so that V and J genes could be assigned. The TCRdist pipeline was used in a later analysis to assign CDR3 sequences and most-parsimonious VDJ recombination scenarios. In a later analysis, each TCR beta chain was defined by its CDR3 amino acid sequence together with its V-gene family, and reads without a unique V-gene family were excluded. As a way to deal with suspected cross-contamination and a sequencing artifact, a later analysis dropped approximately 590 nucleotide sequences that were highly shared and had low generation probability. A later analysis calculated a clonal expansion index for each public chain from normalized within-repertoire ranks of inferred template counts. A later analysis computed generation probabilities with a VDJ recombination model fitted to out-of-frame rearrangements, and checked the results against IGoR. Hypergeometric tests were used in a later analysis to score TCR-TCR, TCR-HLA and TCR-CMV co-occurrence, with a repertoire-size bias correction applied to the TCR pairs. In a later analysis, false discovery rates were estimated by permuting HLA or CMV assignments 20 times. In a later analysis, co-occurring TCRs were grouped with DBSCAN, and TCRdist sequence similarity was added when clustering was performed within HLA-allele-positive subsets. Repertoires with fewer than 30,000 or more than 120,000 public chains, plus five repertoires with anomalous nucleotide sharing, were excluded from co-occurrence clustering. TCRdb took over this immuneACCESS table, retaining in-frame rearrangements with V and J assigned. Such tables are incomplete; in checked studies, under half of the missing clones stem from an unresolved V gene, and the remainder is unexplained. Clone size and V and J calls were adopted from that table, with D and trimming inferred from the DNA. For this sample the table gives about 160,000 clones, of which around 84% were detected only once. The ten largest clones add up to approximately 2% of the sample.

The cohort consisted of more than 650 healthy bone marrow donors. At the time of sampling, all cohort members were nominally healthy, though unrecorded immune exposures were likely present. The donor tested CMV seronegative, placing the donor among the roughly 340 seronegative members of the cohort. Each donor provided a peripheral blood sample, and peripheral blood mononuclear cells were used for TCR beta sequencing. Genomic DNA extraction from the blood cell samples was performed with the Qiagen DNeasy Blood Extraction Kit. The sample belongs to a study of cytomegalovirus exposure and HLA in healthy donors listed by TCRdb under 2017. At the level of the whole study: According to an earlier analysis of a few hundred of the donors, some 180 million T cells yielded 117 million unique TCR beta sequences and about 300 Gb of sequence data. Because of strong linkage in the cohort, four to six DR-DQ haplotypes were treated as single units for association and clustering. Among some 400 genotyped donors of the cohort, an average of around 240,000 unique TCR beta nucleotide sequences were sequenced per donor, around a sixth of them non-productive. All discovery cohort repertoires had been generated on a single sequencing platform. Around 320 gigabases of sequencing data and 78 million or so unique TCR sequences were included in an early release covering about 600 HLA-typed donors. Donor age, sex, ethnicity and CMV serostatus were compiled together with the repertoire data. The T cell repertoires of 550 to 850 subjects were profiled by immunosequencing and related to cytomegalovirus serostatus. In an earlier analysis of roughly 580 of the donors, high-throughput TCR beta sequencing was used to judge whether each TCR beta V gene segment behaved as functional or pseudogenic. In addition to the first cohort of around 670 subjects, a separate validation cohort of approximately 120 different subjects was used. Rather than using new phenotypic data, the later analysis identified candidate immune exposures from TCR beta sequences and from how often those sequences occurred across donors. Both class I and class II loci were covered by HLA typing, at four-digit resolution. The number of typed donors differed by locus: roughly 620-640 for A, B, C, DRB1 and DQB1; 522 for DQA1; 600 to 610 for DPA1; and around 490 for DPB1. A later analysis re-examined previously published TCR beta repertoires from just over 650 donors and added high-resolution HLA genotyping to investigate patterns of TCR occurrence. To predict cytomegalovirus infection status, the study brought together high-throughput TCR immunosequencing, statistical association of individual TCRs with disease status, and machine learning. A later genetic analysis took genome-wide SNP genotypes for about 55% of the 666 donors and used that subset as a discovery cohort. The aim of the study was to test whether cataloging public T cell receptors could identify signatures of past pathogen exposure. Of the 300 to 450 genotyped donors, approximately 82% fell in the genetic ancestry cluster associated with self-reported Caucasian donors. What the work shows at the level of the full study, not this receptor alone: In an earlier analysis of approximately 590 of the donors, most TCR beta V segments appeared in productive rearrangements about 87% or about 30% of the time, broadly matching IMGT annotations. A later analysis found that most CMV-associated TCR beta chains appeared HLA-restricted, with HLA associations seemingly driven largely by CMV exposure. Across donors, most TCR sequences were observed very rarely, whereas some public TCRs were present in many individuals. For the cohort, immune exposure information was limited to CMV serostatus. In a later analysis, the rate of TCR association differed among HLA loci, with DRB1 alleles having the most associated TCRs and HLA-C alleles having the fewest. A further reported finding was that TCR beta sequences accurately predicted the HLA-A and HLA-B alleles for most subjects in the first cohort. An association between a missense DCLRE1C variant and V-gene and J-gene trimming of TCR beta chains was found in a later genetic analysis and replicated in an independent cohort. Because the 87-base-pair reads could not distinguish some IMGT-functional V segments, including TRBV6-2 and TRBV6-3, those segments were excluded. A group of highly shared sequence variants was considered likely to be a technical artifact of the sequencing pipeline. Correlated functional status among segregating V segments might be attributable to linkage disequilibrium, but an unknown experimental factor could not be ruled out. According to a later genetic analysis, donors in an Asian-associated ancestry cluster had fewer N-insertions in productive TCRs than the roughly 660-donor mean. Sequencing depth was assumed to be roughly uniform across donors in the presence/absence analyses, though that assumption may not hold. A few of the identified cytomegalovirus-associated TCR beta chains were confirmed in vitro to be specific for cytomegalovirus antigens. HLA typing was unavailable for some donors at each locus, so association tests used only the typed subset. Strong co-occurrence of HLA alleles, especially DR and DQ, made assigning TCR associations to individual alleles difficult. The classifier was reported to diagnose cytomegalovirus status with high specificity and sensitivity in both the original and validation cohorts. Because counts were too low, about 15 rarely observed V segments, including chromosome 9 orphons, were left out of the earlier analysis of about 500 of the donors. According to a later analysis, parvovirus B19, influenza, CMV and Epstein-Barr virus appeared linked to several top co-occurrence clusters. A total of around 150 TCR beta chains were listed by the study as associated with cytomegalovirus. In a later analysis, some 17,000 TCR beta sequences were associated with specific HLA alleles at a false discovery rate of 0.05. In a later analysis, HLA-associated TCR beta chains were found to be more clonally expanded and to have lower generation probabilities than equally common non-associated chains. Only TCR beta chains were sequenced in this cohort, and the absence of alpha or paired-chain data limited detectable features. It was suggested by the authors that the approach could potentially be generalized to other disease states and immunological phenotypes.

Material for sequencing was PBMCs. The clonotype was recovered from a young man in good health and CMV-seronegative. This chain is built from TRBV6-5 and TRBJ2-2, and TRBD1 aligns with 11 junction nucleotides. For the CDR3, the sequence is CASSGTGGTGELFF. The DNA is as follows: TGTGCCAGCAGTGGGACAGGGGGGACCGGGGAGCTGTTTTTT.